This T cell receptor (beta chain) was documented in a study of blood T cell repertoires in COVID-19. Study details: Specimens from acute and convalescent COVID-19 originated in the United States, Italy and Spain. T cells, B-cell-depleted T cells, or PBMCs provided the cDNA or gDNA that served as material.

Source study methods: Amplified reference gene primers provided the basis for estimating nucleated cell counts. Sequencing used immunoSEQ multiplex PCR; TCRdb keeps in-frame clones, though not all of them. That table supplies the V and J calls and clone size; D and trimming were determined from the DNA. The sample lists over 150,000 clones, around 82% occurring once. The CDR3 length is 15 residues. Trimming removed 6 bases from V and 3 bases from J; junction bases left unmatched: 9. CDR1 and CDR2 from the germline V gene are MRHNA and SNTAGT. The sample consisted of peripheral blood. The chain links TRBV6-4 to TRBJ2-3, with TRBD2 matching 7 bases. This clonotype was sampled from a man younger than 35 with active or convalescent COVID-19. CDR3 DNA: TGTGCCAGCAGCCCATCAGGGCGGGGGACAGATACGCAGTATTTT. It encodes CASSPSGRGTDTQYF.